The present T cell receptor beta chain was sequenced within a study of PD-1 blockade in mismatch repair-deficient tumors. Background on the study: Patients had 12 mismatch repair-deficient cancer types and were previously treated and progressing.

Study-wide results and limits: Rapid post-treatment expansion, then contraction, generally preceding radiologic response, marked tumor-resident clones.

The length of the CDR3 is 15 residues. From germline, CDR1 is SEHNR and CDR2 FQNEAQ (reference sequence). After removal of 5 bases from V and 1 base from J, the junction contained 2 bases not matched to a gene. Mismatch repair deficiency was confirmed in all patients, by PCR or immunohistochemistry. Concerning this clone itself: Its antigen remains unidentified.

The repertoire was sequenced with immunoSEQ multiplex PCR; TCRdb's copy has only in-frame clones and lacks some. Of 95,000 to 150,000 clones listed, around 86% are singletons. This sample comprised peripheral blood, obtained 44 weeks after starting pembrolizumab. The gene calls are TRBV7-9 and TRBJ2-7; 13 nucleotides align to TRBD2. This clonotype was sampled from an adult with mismatch repair-deficient cancer. CDR3 bases: TGTGCCAGCAGCGGGGGACTAGCGGGGTCCTACGAGCAGTACTTC. It specifies CASSGGLAGSYEQYF.